The entry below describes one T cell receptor beta chain. Its antigen remains unknown. CDR3 size: 14 residues. V lost 6 bases and J lost 9; bases outside the gene matches: 4. Per the germline V gene, CDR1 is SGHNT and CDR2 is YYREEE (reference sequence). Combined were second doses at about 4 or about 12 weeks. This table comes from immunoSEQ multiplex PCR, and its TCRdb copy is limited to in-frame clones, with some not included. Found here are approximately 190,000 clones, around 93% of them singletons; the top ten hold over 0.95%. The data are from a study of T cell responses to AZD1222 COVID-19 vaccine. Study-level results: With dominance at 160-218 and 743-854, vaccine-associated CD4 TCRs spanned spike. In a largely white British group with more females than males, clonal diversity was possibly underestimated.

The chain has TRBV5-4 and TRBJ1-6; 12 positions agree with TRBD1. The receptor was isolated from an adult who received the AZD1222 COVID-19 vaccine. Specimen: peripheral blood, collected 28 days after the second AZD1222 dose. The CDR3: CASTWDRGLSPLHF. As DNA, the CDR3 is TGTGCCAGCACCTGGGACAGGGGGCTTTCACCCCTCCACTTT. The variable domain in full, completed from reference TRBV5-4 and TRBJ1-6, reads ETGVTQSPTHLIKTRGQQVTLRCSSQSGHNTVSWYQQALGQGPQFIFQYYREEENGRGNFPPRFSGLQFPNYSSELNVNALELDDSALYLCASTWDRGLSPLHFGNGTRLTVT.